This T cell receptor beta chain was profiled in a study of blood T cell repertoires in COVID-19. Overall study: Samples representing acute and convalescent COVID-19 were sourced from the United States, Italy and Spain. T cells, B-cell-depleted T cells, or PBMCs supplied cDNA or gDNA.

Per the authors' pipeline: Reference gene primers were amplified, and this amplification served to estimate nucleated cell counts. The method was immunoSEQ multiplex PCR; TCRdb's version includes in-frame clones alone and lacks a portion of them. V and J calls and clone size are those listed in that table; D and trimming were worked out from the DNA. This sample has over 80,000 clones, with less than 85% found just once. What was sequenced was peripheral blood. The receptor was derived from a woman in her 70s with acute or convalescent COVID-19.

The CDR3 nucleotides are TGTGCCAGCAGTTTATCTAACAGGCTTGTCTATGGCTACACCTTC. This gives the protein CASSLSNRLVYGYTF. V gene TRBV28 combines with J gene TRBJ1-2, with D possibly matching TRBD1 (5 bases). This CDR3 has 15 amino acids. V gave up 1 base and J gave up 4 bases, with 13 bases separating them. Germline CDR1 is MDHEN and CDR2 is SYDVKM.